This T cell receptor (beta chain) was recorded in a study of T cell clusters in autoimmune cytopenias. One tube held mixed TRB-A and TRB-B primer pools for touch-down PCR. TCRdb derives one entry per CDR3 protein from the multiplex PCR reads, leaving out DNA. Across 6,000 to 7,000 distinct CDR3 sequences, the top ten clones capture around 18% of the sample. The V gene's germline CDR1 is MNHEY and CDR2 SVGAGI. The CDR3 extends over 12 amino acids. Some 38,000 genome equivalents of blood DNA were amplified for TRB. These same records also appear under a second study, on T cell repertoires in aging, cancer and after chemotherapy. That source reports: Over several months to years, re-sampled healthy donor repertoires clearly shared clones. Roughly 9.3 million TCR reads made up the full dataset. Compared with age-matched healthy donors, untreated hematological or solid cancer patients showed higher blood TCR clonality.

The genes are TRBV6-5 and TRBJ1-5. The clonotype was recovered from a human donor in good health. Sequenced sample: peripheral blood. CDR3 sequence reads: CASRRPNQPQHF.